The 32 T cell receptor beta chains below come from one sample, sequenced in a study of blood T cell repertoires in COVID-19. The repertoire was sequenced with immunoSEQ multiplex PCR; TCRdb's copy has only in-frame clones and lacks some. The data contain approximately 250,000 clones, roughly 89% of them singletons. What was sequenced was PBMCs or T cells enriched from blood (not recorded which). These receptors were obtained from a woman aged 30 to 39 who had recovered from COVID-19.

The rearrangement links TRBV7-2 to TRBJ2-3, with D perhaps TRBD2 (7 bases). The V end lost 1 base, the J end lost 3 bases, and 14 bases lay between the germline ends. Germline assignment: CDR1 SGHTA and CDR2 FQGNSA. The CDR3 sequence is 16 residues long. The CDR3 DNA reads TGTGCCAGCAGCTTAGAGTGGGGGGGCGGAACAGATACGCAGTATTTT. It yields the protein CASSLEWGGGTDTQYF.

The chain couples TRBV9 to TRBJ1-4; D gene uncertain. CDR3 length: 12 residues. Trimming pared 3 bases from V and 8 bases from J, leaving 8 bases between. From germline, CDR1 is SGDLS and CDR2 YYNGEE. CDR3 region: CASSGAGEKLFF. CDR3 nucleotide sequence: TGTGCCAGCAGCGGGGCGGGAGAAAAACTGTTTTTT.

The V gene is TRBV5-6, the J gene TRBJ2-3; 11 bases line up with TRBD2. The CDR3 runs 18 residues. Germline lookup yields CDR1 SGHDT and CDR2 YYEEEE. The ends lost 3 bases at V and 0 bases at J; junction bases unmatched: 9. CDR3 bases: TGTGCCAGCAGCTCGATGAGGTGGACTAGCGGGAGCACAGATACGCAGTATTTT. It translates to CASSSMRWTSGSTDTQYF.

The V call is TRBV9, the J call TRBJ2-1; 10 positions match TRBD2. Germline V gene lookup returns CDR1 SGDLS and CDR2 YYNGEE. After removal of 0 bases from V and 9 bases from J, the junction contained 6 bases not matched to a gene. The CDR3 extends over 15 amino acids. The CDR3 reads CASSVEASGRGEQFF. CDR3 nucleotide sequence: TGTGCCAGCAGCGTAGAGGCTAGCGGGAGAGGTGAGCAGTTCTTC.

The chain joins TRBV30 to TRBJ1-1; D may be TRBD1 (5 bases). This CDR3 region has 13 residues. Germline V gene data show CDR1 as GTSNPN and CDR2 as SVGIG (reference sequence). V shed 5 bases and J shed 3 bases, with 13 bases lying between them. This CDR3 is CAWVLQGDTEAFF. Written as DNA, the CDR3 is TGTGCCTGGGTACTCCAAGGGGACACTGAAGCTTTCTTT.

J is TRBJ1-1 and V is TRBV27; TRBD1 is a possible D gene (5 bases). V lost 6 bases, J lost 3 bases, and 20 bases lay in between. The CDR3 is made up of 16 amino acids. Germline V gene lookup returns CDR1 MNHEY and CDR2 SMNVEV (reference sequence). The CDR3 nucleotides are TGTGCCAGCAGAACAACAGGTACCTTTATTGACACTGAAGCTTTCTTT. Translated: CASRTTGTFIDTEAFF.

This chain connects TRBV6-4 to TRBJ1-2; D remains unclear. The germline gives CDR1 MRHNA, CDR2 SNTAGT. Trimming shortened V by 1 base and J by 8 bases, and 11 bases separated the two germline ends. The CDR3 length is 13 residues. CDR3 protein: CASSDWTGSGYTF. CDR3 DNA: TGTGCCAGCAGTGACTGGACTGGCTCGGGCTACACCTTC.

The chain carries TRBV28 and TRBJ1-1; 9 nucleotides align to TRBD1. Per the germline V gene, CDR1 is MDHEN and CDR2 is SYDVKM. The V segment lost 5 bases and the J segment 5 bases; nucleotides outside the gene matches: 9. The CDR3 has 15 residues. The CDR3 is CASSPPTGGGTEAFF. In DNA form, the CDR3 reads TGTGCCAGCAGTCCACCGACAGGGGGTGGAACTGAAGCTTTCTTT. The whole variable domain, remainder taken from reference TRBV28 and TRBJ1-1, is DVKVTQSSRYLVKRTGEKVFLECVQDMDHENMFWYRQDPGLGLRLIYFSYDVKMKEKGDIPEGYSVSREKKERFSLILESASTNQTSMYLCASSPPTGGGTEAFFGQGTRLTVV.

The chain couples TRBV4-2 to TRBJ2-3; perhaps TRBD2 as D (5 bases). CDR3 length: 11 amino acids. Germline lookup yields CDR1 LGHNA and CDR2 YNFKEQ. V dropped 0 bases and J dropped 11 bases, with 6 bases sitting between them. The CDR3 spells CASSQEDLQYF. CDR3 DNA sequence: TGTGCCAGCAGCCAAGAGGACTTGCAGTATTTT.

This clone was seen a single time. This chain connects TRBV6-5 to TRBJ2-2; D is undetermined. This CDR3 contains 13 residues. The V and J ends lost 0 bases and 6 bases respectively, with 5 bases between them. Germline CDR1 and CDR2: MNHEY and SVGAGI. The CDR3 here is CASSYSRAGELFF. The CDR3 DNA sequence: TGTGCCAGCAGTTACTCCCGTGCCGGGGAGCTGTTTTTT.

The rearrangement joins TRBV5-4 to TRBJ2-5; tentative D call: TRBD2 (7 bases). The CDR3 runs 14 residues. V lost 4 bases and J lost 2, with 12 bases in between. Germline CDR1 reads SGHNT; CDR2 reads YYREEE (reference sequence). CDR3 in DNA: TGTGCCAGCAGCAGGGAGGGGACACAAGAGACCCAGTACTTC. This encodes CASSREGTQETQYF.

This rearrangement joins TRBV19 to TRBJ2-2; 10 bases align to TRBD2. Germline CDR1 and CDR2: LNHDA and SQIVND (reference sequence). V lost 5 bases to trimming and J lost 1 base; unmatched junction nucleotides: 10. The CDR3 totals 18 residues. The CDR3 sequence: CASSWAAWTSGNTGELFF. CDR3 DNA sequence: TGTGCCAGTAGTTGGGCGGCTTGGACTAGCGGGAACACCGGGGAGCTGTTTTTT.

This clone appeared once. This sequence joins TRBV7-2 and TRBJ2-7, with D possibly TRBD2 on 5 matching bases. The length of the CDR3 is 14 residues. V was shortened by 0 bases and J by 6 bases, with 12 bases between the two germline ends. Germline assignment: CDR1 SGHTA and CDR2 FQGNSA. The CDR3 here is CASSLAGESAEQYF. The CDR3 DNA is TGTGCCAGCAGCTTAGCGGGAGAATCGGCCGAGCAGTACTTC.

CDR3 protein: CASQGTYTNQPQHF. CDR3 DNA sequence: TGTGCCAGCCAGGGAACCTACACCAATCAGCCCCAGCATTTT. The chain couples TRBV28 to TRBJ1-5, with D tentatively TRBD1 (5 bases). Trimming took off 8 bases at V and 3 bases at J, with 14 bases between the two ends. CDR3 size: 14 residues. Germline CDR1 and CDR2: MDHEN and SYDVKM.

The V gene is TRBV5-5, the J gene TRBJ1-2, with D tentatively TRBD1 (5 bases). Trimming stripped 4 bases from V and 1 base from J, with 8 bases between. Germline V gene lookup returns CDR1 SGHKS and CDR2 YYEKEE (reference sequence). The CDR3 extends over 13 amino acids. DNA of the CDR3: TGTGCCAGCAGCCCAGGGCTTAACTATGGCTACACCTTC. This translates into CASSPGLNYGYTF.

V gene TRBV25-1 combines with J gene TRBJ1-1; 10 positions agree with TRBD1. Germline loops: CDR1 MGHDK, CDR2 SYGVNS. J lost 4 bases, V lost 2 bases, and 10 bases had no gene match. CDR3 length: 17 residues. The CDR3 reads CASSEAGTGAPGTEAFF. The CDR3 DNA is TGTGCCAGCAGTGAAGCCGGGACAGGGGCCCCGGGCACTGAAGCTTTCTTT.

CDR3 in DNA: TGTGCCAGCAGCCGAGGGACAGCCAATGAAAAACTGTTTTTT. This encodes CASSRGTANEKLFF. The V gene is TRBV4-2, the J gene TRBJ1-4, with TRBD1 identical over 7 bases. With 4 bases clipped from V and 5 bases from J, the junction kept 4 bases outside the gene matches. Germline V gene sequence: CDR1 LGHNA, CDR2 YNFKEQ. There are 14 residues in the CDR3.

The V gene is TRBV10-3, the J gene TRBJ2-5; TRBD2 agrees at 8 bases. Germline V CDR1 and CDR2: ENHRY, SYGVKD. The CDR3 loop spans 16 amino acids. The ends lost 0 bases at V and 5 bases at J; junction bases unmatched: 8. This chain's CDR3 is CAISESVAGYKETQYF. For the CDR3, the DNA is TGTGCCATCAGTGAGTCAGTAGCGGGATATAAGGAGACCCAGTACTTC.

This chain uses TRBV19 with TRBJ2-7; D is possibly TRBD2 (6 bases). Germline V gives CDR1 LNHDA, CDR2 SQIVND (reference sequence). V was trimmed by 6 bases and J by 2 bases, leaving 20 bases between them. This CDR3 has 16 residues. DNA of the CDR3: TGTGCCAGTAGCATAAAATCGGGGGAATCGGCCTACGAGCAGTACTTC. This translates into CASSIKSGESAYEQYF.

V usage is TRBV6-5 and J usage is TRBJ1-2, with D uncertain. CDR3 length equals 11 residues. V was cut by 6 bases and J by 4 bases, with 6 bases left in between. Germline CDR1 MNHEY, CDR2 SVGAGI. Written as DNA, the CDR3 is TGTGCCAGCAGGACGGGCTATGGCTACACCTTC. Protein product: CASRTGYGYTF.

The V call is TRBV5-1, the J call TRBJ2-2; 8 bases line up with TRBD1. The trim removed 3 bases at V and 5 bases at J, leaving 12 bases unmatched. CDR3 length: 17 amino acids. Germline V gene sequence: CDR1 SGHRS, CDR2 YFSETQ. The CDR3, as DNA: TGCGCCAGCAGCTCTCAAATAGGACAGGGCCCGACCGGGGAGCTGTTTTTT. This codes for CASSSQIGQGPTGELFF.

V gene TRBV2 combines with J gene TRBJ1-5; the D is unclear. V dropped 6 bases and J dropped 1 base, with 4 bases sitting between them. Germline CDR1 SNHLY, CDR2 FYNNEI. The CDR3 runs to 12 residues. The CDR3 nucleotides read TGTGCCAGCAGACAGAGCAATCAGCCCCAGCATTTT. Translated: CASRQSNQPQHF.

The rearrangement links TRBV28 to TRBJ2-2; 9 positions agree with TRBD1. From germline, CDR1 is MDHEN and CDR2 SYDVKM. The CDR3 is 14 residues long. The J segment lost 3 bases and the V segment lost 6 bases, leaving 2 bases of the junction unmatched. The CDR3, as DNA: TGTGCCAGCAGACGGGACAGGGACACCGGGGAGCTGTTTTTT. Translated: CASRRDRDTGELFF.

The rearrangement joins TRBV5-4 to TRBJ2-1, with TRBD2 identical over 10 bases. Per germline, CDR1 SGHNT and CDR2 YYREEE (reference sequence). CDR3 length: 16 residues. Unmatched junction bases numbered 5, after V lost 1 base and J lost 4 bases. Here the CDR3 reads CASSLTRTSGYNEQFF. As DNA, the CDR3 is TGTGCCAGCAGCTTGACCCGGACTAGCGGTTACAATGAGCAGTTCTTC.

This clone was observed a few times. This chain uses TRBV11-1 with TRBJ2-7, with TRBD2 identical over 8 bases. Germline-derived CDR1 and CDR2 are SGHAT and FQDESV (reference sequence). V dropped 5 bases and J dropped 2; count of bases not matched to a gene: 8. The CDR3 has 15 residues. The CDR3: CASSPRLALAYEQYF. In DNA form, the CDR3 reads TGTGCCAGCAGCCCGCGACTAGCGTTAGCCTACGAGCAGTACTTC.

The rearrangement links TRBV5-1 to TRBJ2-1, with no clear D. The V gene's germline CDR1 is SGHRS and CDR2 YFSETQ. This CDR3 has 15 amino acids. Trimming stripped 4 bases from V and 0 bases from J, with 11 bases between. Written as DNA, the CDR3 is TGCGCCAGCAGCCCCGTGTTTAGCTCCTACAATGAGCAGTTCTTC. It is translated as CASSPVFSSYNEQFF. The entire variable domain, with the rest obtained from reference TRBV5-1 and TRBJ2-1, is as follows: KAGVTQTPRYLIKTRGQQVTLSCSPISGHRSVSWYQQTPGQGLQFLFEYFSETQRNKGNFPGRFSGRQFSNSRSEMNVSTLELGDSALYLCASSPVFSSYNEQFFGPGTRLTVL.

The genes are TRBV12-3 or TRBV12-4 and TRBJ2-7, with a weak D call TRBD2 (6 bases). The CDR3 loop spans 13 amino acids. The V and J ends lost 6 bases and 3 bases respectively, with 12 bases between them. CDR3 sequence reads: CASSGTVYYEQYF. CDR3 coding DNA: TGTGCCAGCAGCGGGACTGTTTACTACGAGCAGTACTTC.

The V gene is TRBV27, the J gene TRBJ2-7, with 7 bases identical to TRBD1. The CDR3 is made up of 13 amino acids. CDR1 and CDR2 from the germline V gene are MNHEY and SMNVEV (reference sequence). V shed 8 bases, J shed 3 bases, and the junction held 7 bases outside the gene matches. This CDR3 is CASSRDRVYEQYF. In DNA, the CDR3 is TGTGCCAGCTCCCGGGACAGAGTCTACGAGCAGTACTTC.

The chain combines TRBV6-5 with TRBJ1-3, with a weak D call TRBD1 (6 bases). Germline loops: CDR1 MNHEY, CDR2 SVGAGI. V lost 7 bases, J lost 4 bases, and 11 bases lay in between. The CDR3 contains 13 residues. The CDR3 spells CASNGQSGNTIYF. CDR3 coding DNA: TGTGCCAGCAACGGACAGTCCGGAAACACCATATATTTT.

The rearrangement uses TRBV29-1 and TRBJ1-4; D not certain. The germline gives CDR1 SQVTM, CDR2 ANQGSEA. The germline V and J ends were trimmed by 2 bases and 5 bases, with 3 bases remaining between them. This CDR3 contains 11 residues. CDR3 in DNA: TGCAGCGTTGAACGGAATGAAAAACTGTTTTTT. Its protein product is CSVERNEKLFF.

This chain links TRBV6-4 with TRBJ2-1; D call uncertain. Between the trimmed V and J ends, which lost 5 bases and 4 bases, there was a span of 9 bases. The length of the CDR3 is 13 residues. Germline V CDR1 and CDR2: MRHNA, SNTAGT. The CDR3 reads CASSTEPYNEQFF. The DNA for the CDR3 is TGTGCCAGCAGTACAGAGCCGTACAATGAGCAGTTCTTC.

The chain is built from TRBV14 and TRBJ1-1; D perhaps matches TRBD1 (6 bases). The V and J ends lost 6 bases and 0 bases respectively, with 20 bases between them. The CDR3 has 17 amino acids. The V gene's germline CDR1 is SGHDN and CDR2 FVKESK. The CDR3 loop is CASSPRRGGVMNTEAFF. For the CDR3, the DNA is TGTGCCAGCAGTCCCCGGAGGGGGGGGGTTATGAACACTGAAGCTTTCTTT.